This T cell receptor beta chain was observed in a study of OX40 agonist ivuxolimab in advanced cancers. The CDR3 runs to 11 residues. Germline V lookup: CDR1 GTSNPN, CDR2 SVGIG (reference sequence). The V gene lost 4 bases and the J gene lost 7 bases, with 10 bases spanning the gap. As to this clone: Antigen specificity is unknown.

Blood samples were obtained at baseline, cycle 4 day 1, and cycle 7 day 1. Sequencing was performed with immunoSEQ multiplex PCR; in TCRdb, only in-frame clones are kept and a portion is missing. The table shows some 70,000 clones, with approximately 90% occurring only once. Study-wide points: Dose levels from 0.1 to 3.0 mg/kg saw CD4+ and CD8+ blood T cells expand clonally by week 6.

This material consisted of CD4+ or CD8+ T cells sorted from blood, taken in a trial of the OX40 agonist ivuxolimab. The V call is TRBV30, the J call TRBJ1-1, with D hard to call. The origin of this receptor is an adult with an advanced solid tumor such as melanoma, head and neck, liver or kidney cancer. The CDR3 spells CAWIGNGEAFF. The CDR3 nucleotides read TGTGCCTGGATAGGGAACGGTGAAGCTTTCTTT.